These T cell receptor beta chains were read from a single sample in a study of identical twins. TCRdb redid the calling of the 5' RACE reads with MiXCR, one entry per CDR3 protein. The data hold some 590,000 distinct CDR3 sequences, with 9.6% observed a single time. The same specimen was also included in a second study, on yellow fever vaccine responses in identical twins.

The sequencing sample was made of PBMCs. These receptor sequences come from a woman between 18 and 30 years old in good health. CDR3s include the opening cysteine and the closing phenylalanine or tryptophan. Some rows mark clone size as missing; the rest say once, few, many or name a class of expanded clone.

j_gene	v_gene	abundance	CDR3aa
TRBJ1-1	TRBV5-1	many	CASSLDGRTNTEAFF
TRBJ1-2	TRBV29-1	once	CSVEGGSAYGYTF
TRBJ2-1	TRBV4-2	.	CASSREPGDRSSEQFF
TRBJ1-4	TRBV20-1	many	CSARTVGTVLFF
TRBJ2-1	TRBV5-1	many	CASSSTSSVHEQFF
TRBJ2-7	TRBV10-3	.	CAISESIVIRERNEQYF
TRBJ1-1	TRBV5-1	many	CASRYRGFSEAFF
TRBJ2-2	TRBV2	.	CASNEGDRNTGELFF
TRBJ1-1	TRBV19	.	CASRAWRGEAFF
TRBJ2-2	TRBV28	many	CASSRKTSNTGELFF
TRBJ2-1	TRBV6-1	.	CASKGLAEGSYNEQFF
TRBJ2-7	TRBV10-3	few	CAIRQISGGTYEQYF
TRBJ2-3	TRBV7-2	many	CASSAGQGQGDTQYF
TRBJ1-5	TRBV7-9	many	CASSYTGQGQPQHF
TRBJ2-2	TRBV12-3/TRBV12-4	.	CASSTYPGRLAGAGELFF
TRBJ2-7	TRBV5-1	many	CASSLFGDEQYF
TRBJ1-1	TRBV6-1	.	CASRRGTTNTEAFF
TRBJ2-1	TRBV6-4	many	CASSPGQGGDEQFF
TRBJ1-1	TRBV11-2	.	CASSLDPSQSLNTEAFF
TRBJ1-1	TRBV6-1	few	CASRSSARGYTEAFF
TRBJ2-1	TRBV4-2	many	CASSQDTYMAREQFF
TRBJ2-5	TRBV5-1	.	CASSPWDPQETQYF
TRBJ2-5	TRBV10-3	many	CAISPLGETQYF
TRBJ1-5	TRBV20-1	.	CSARDRYQPQHF
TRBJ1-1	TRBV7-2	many	CASSLLVADNTEAFF
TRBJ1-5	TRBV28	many	CASSFDSISISNQPQHF
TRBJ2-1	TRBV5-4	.	CASSLRGPPYNEQFF
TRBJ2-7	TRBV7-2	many	CASSSGVGLAGEQYF
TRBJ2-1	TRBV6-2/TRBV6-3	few	CASSWSLAINEQFF
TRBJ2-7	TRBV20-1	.	CRAKGQIHEQYF
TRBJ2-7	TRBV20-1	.	CSARDRDSSYEQYF
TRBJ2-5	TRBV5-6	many	CASSPGQGKTQYF
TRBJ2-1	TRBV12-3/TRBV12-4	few	CASSFGSGDEQFF
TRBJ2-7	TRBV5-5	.	CASSLGTSKGSYEQYF
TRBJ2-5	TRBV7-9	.	CASSGDTQNQETQYF